Listed here are 30 T cell receptor beta chains from one sample, sequenced in a study of shared clonotypes between healthy human individuals. The protocol was immunoSEQ multiplex PCR, while the TCRdb copy is restricted to in-frame clones and leaves out a portion. The sample has approximately 2.5 million clones, over 85% seen once. Specimen: naive CD4+ T cells sorted from blood. As for subset: CD45RA+ positively selected. These receptor sequences come from a man aged 18 to 29 in good health.

This chain links TRBV5-1 with TRBJ2-5; tentative D call: TRBD1 (6 bases). Trimming removed 4 bases from V and 5 bases from J, with 9 bases in between. This CDR3 spans 12 amino acids. The germline CDR1 and CDR2 sequences are SGHRS and YFSETQ. CDR3 DNA: TGCGCCAGCAGCCGGGACATTGAGACCCAGTACTTC. Translated: CASSRDIETQYF. The variable domain in full, with the rest retrieved from reference TRBV5-1 and TRBJ2-5, is KAGVTQTPRYLIKTRGQQVTLSCSPISGHRSVSWYQQTPGQGLQFLFEYFSETQRNKGNFPGRFSGRQFSNSRSEMNVSTLELGDSALYLCASSRDIETQYFGPGTRLLVL.

The chain carries TRBV9 and TRBJ2-7; 7 positions agree with TRBD1. The CDR3 loop spans 15 amino acids. With V trimmed by 3 bases and J by 4 bases, 10 bases remained unmatched. Germline V gene sequence: CDR1 SGDLS, CDR2 YYNGEE. CDR3 region: CASSGGGGQSYEQYF. Written as DNA, the CDR3 is TGTGCCAGCAGCGGCGGTGGGGGACAGAGTTACGAGCAGTACTTC.

The chain joins TRBV4-1 to TRBJ1-1; 12 positions match TRBD1. Germline V gene sequence: CDR1 MGHRA, CDR2 YSYEKL. With 3 bases clipped from V and 4 bases from J, the junction kept 12 bases outside the gene matches. The CDR3 covers 18 residues. The CDR3 spells CASSHLTGTGGWGTEAFF. The DNA of the CDR3 is TGCGCCAGCAGCCACCTTACCGGGACAGGGGGCTGGGGCACTGAAGCTTTCTTT.

This clone was counted between two and nine times. The V call is TRBV5-1, the J call TRBJ1-6; D is undetermined. In germline, CDR1 is SGHRS, CDR2 YFSETQ. V was cut by 0 bases and J by 7 bases, with 8 bases left in between. This CDR3 has 14 residues. The CDR3 DNA is TGCGCCAGCAGCTTGGGGAGCGGCAATTCACCCCTCCACTTT. Amino acid sequence: CASSLGSGNSPLHF.

The V and J genes are TRBV6-5 and TRBJ2-3; 9 bases fit TRBD1. Germline V gene sequence: CDR1 MNHEY, CDR2 SVGAGI. J gave up 4 bases and V 6 bases, and 5 bases lay outside the gene matches. CDR3 length: 14 amino acids. The CDR3 bases are TGTGCCAGCAGGCAAACAGGGGGCCCAGATACGCAGTATTTT. Translated: CASRQTGGPDTQYF.

The chain links TRBV28 to TRBJ2-5; weak D call: TRBD2 (6 bases). The end of the DNA is better explained by TRBJ2-7, so the J call may be wrong. CDR1 and CDR2 (germline): MDHEN, SYDVKM. The CDR3 totals 14 residues. In nucleotides, the CDR3 is TGTGCCAGCAGGCGGGATTCCGGGCCCTACGAGCAGTACTTC. Encoded protein: CASRRDSGPYEQYF.

As DNA, the CDR3 is TGTGCCAGCAGTGCACAGGGGATACCCACCTACGAGCAGTACTTC. Translating it yields CASSAQGIPTYEQYF. This chain connects TRBV27 to TRBJ2-7, with 7 bases matching TRBD1. The trim removed 5 bases at V and 2 bases at J, leaving 9 bases unmatched. The CDR3 consists of 15 residues. Germline CDR1 is MNHEY and CDR2 is SMNVEV (reference sequence).

V gene TRBV19 combines with J gene TRBJ1-5, with unresolved D. V was pared by 5 bases and J by 3 bases, with 11 bases between. Germline V gives CDR1 LNHDA, CDR2 SQIVND (reference sequence). This CDR3 spans 14 amino acids. This chain's CDR3 is CASSPSTNNQPQHF. DNA for the CDR3: TGTGCCAGTAGTCCTTCTACCAACAATCAGCCCCAGCATTTT.

The chain joins TRBV18 to TRBJ2-3; D is ambiguous. This CDR3 has 15 residues. Trimming took off 5 bases at V and 5 bases at J, with 17 bases between the two ends. The V gene's germline CDR1 is KGHSH and CDR2 LQKENI. In nucleotides, the CDR3 is TGTGCCAGCTCATCGGCTAGTGGCCCGGTAGATACGCAGTATTTT. Its protein is CASSSASGPVDTQYF.

V is TRBV5-1 and J is TRBJ2-7; either TRBD1 or TRBD2 may fit D (5 bases each). Trimming took 5 bases from V and 4 from J, leaving 22 bases between them. From germline, CDR1 is SGHRS and CDR2 YFSETQ. CDR3 length: 16 residues. CDR3 region: CASSGGAGISSYEQYF. Here the CDR3 DNA reads TGCGCCAGCAGTGGGGGTGCCGGAATTTCTTCTTACGAGCAGTACTTC. Variable domain in full (rest from reference TRBV5-1 and TRBJ2-7): KAGVTQTPRYLIKTRGQQVTLSCSPISGHRSVSWYQQTPGQGLQFLFEYFSETQRNKGNFPGRFSGRQFSNSRSEMNVSTLELGDSALYLCASSGGAGISSYEQYFGPGTRLTVT.

The V call is TRBV19, the J call TRBJ1-2; TRBD1 matches 7 bases. V shed 6 bases and J 4 bases; nucleotides not matched to a gene: 5. Looked up from germline, CDR1 is LNHDA and CDR2 is SQIVND (reference sequence). The CDR3 loop spans 13 amino acids. CDR3 region: CASSRDSRYGYTF. DNA for the CDR3: TGTGCCAGTAGCAGGGACAGTCGCTATGGCTACACCTTC.

A word on this clone: This same CDR3 is encoded by further DNA sequences in the sample. This chain joins TRBV29-1 and TRBJ1-1; weak D call: TRBD1 (6 bases). V shed 6 bases and J shed 1 base, with 12 bases lying between them. The V gene's germline CDR1 is SQVTM and CDR2 ANQGSEA. This CDR3 comprises 13 residues. The CDR3 sequence: CSVRRGGNTEAFF. CDR3 nucleotides: TGCAGCGTAAGGAGAGGGGGGAACACTGAAGCTTTCTTT.

This rearrangement joins TRBV21-1 to TRBJ1-5. TRBV21-1 is reported as a pseudogene. The CDR3 is 18 amino acids. This CDR3 is CASSKEGRQQRCNQPQHF. CDR3 bases: TGTGCCAGCAGCAAAGAAGGGAGACAACAAAGATGCAATCAGCCCCAGCATTTT.

This sequence joins TRBV18 and TRBJ2-5; 10 bases agree with TRBD2. CDR1 is KGHSH, CDR2 LQKENI, per germline. The CDR3 length is 18 residues. Trimming at V came to 2 bases and at J to 7 bases, leaving 16 bases not matched to a gene. The CDR3 loop is CASSPEASGSLRMGTQYF. DNA of the CDR3: TGTGCCAGCTCACCAGAAGCTAGCGGGAGTCTCAGGATGGGGACCCAGTACTTC. Complete variable domain (other parts from reference TRBV18 and TRBJ2-5): NAGVMQNPRHLVRRRGQEARLRCSPMKGHSHVYWYRQLPEEGLKFMVYLQKENIIDESGMPKERFSAEFPKEGPSILRIQQVVRGDSAAYFCASSPEASGSLRMGTQYFGPGTRLLVL.

CDR3 residues: CASSVSGQGDSPLHF. The CDR3 DNA reads as TGTGCCAGCAGTGTATCGGGACAGGGTGATTCACCCCTCCACTTT. V gene TRBV6-1 combines with J gene TRBJ1-6; TRBD1 matches 9 bases. The CDR3 is 15 amino acids. Germline V gene lookup returns CDR1 MNHNS and CDR2 SASEGT. V shed 4 bases, J shed 8 bases, and the junction held 6 bases outside the gene matches.

The chain uses TRBV27 and TRBJ2-7; 7 positions match TRBD2. The CDR3 is made up of 14 amino acids. With V trimmed by 3 bases and J by 2 bases, 4 bases remained unmatched. In germline, CDR1 is MNHEY, CDR2 SMNVEV (reference sequence). The CDR3 region has the DNA TGTGCCAGCAGTTTGAGGGAGGGTACCTACGAGCAGTACTTC. Residues: CASSLREGTYEQYF.

V gene TRBV30 combines with J gene TRBJ2-2; possibly TRBD1 for D (5 bases). Per germline, CDR1 GTSNPN and CDR2 SVGIG (reference sequence). The CDR3 sequence is 15 residues long. The germline V and J ends were trimmed by 1 base and 3 bases, with 12 bases remaining between them. In nucleotides, the CDR3 is TGTGCCTGGAGTGCCGGACATACCTACACCGGGGAGCTGTTTTTT. Its protein product is CAWSAGHTYTGELFF.

This chain joins TRBV9 and TRBJ2-5, with D maybe TRBD2 (7 bases). Trimming cost V 0 bases and J 5 bases, with 17 bases left between them. This CDR3 region has 16 residues. In germline, CDR1 is SGDLS, CDR2 YYNGEE. In nucleotides, the CDR3 is TGTGCCAGCAGCGTAGAATGGGGGGGCCTGGGTGAGACCCAGTACTTC. As protein: CASSVEWGGLGETQYF.

This clone was observed a few times. The chain carries TRBV25-1 and TRBJ1-4; no firm D call. Germline CDR1 reads MGHDK; CDR2 reads SYGVNS. The CDR3 has 14 amino acids. Trimming removed 2 bases from V and 7 bases from J, with 11 bases in between. The CDR3 protein is CASSEHSNVEKLFF. The DNA of the CDR3 is TGTGCCAGCAGTGAACACAGTAACGTTGAAAAACTGTTTTTT.

This chain connects TRBV30 to TRBJ2-7, with D hard to call. This CDR3 contains 13 residues. Trimming cost V 6 bases and J 0 bases, with 12 bases left between them. Germline V gene data show CDR1 as GTSNPN and CDR2 as SVGIG (reference sequence). The CDR3 here is CACTAHSSYEQYF. The CDR3 nucleotides are TGTGCCTGCACCGCCCATAGCTCCTACGAGCAGTACTTC.

This chain joins TRBV6-5 and TRBJ2-7; D is unresolved. Germline V CDR1 and CDR2: MNHEY, SVGAGI. The CDR3 totals 14 residues. V was cut by 0 bases and J by 2 bases, with 8 bases left in between. CDR3 sequence reads: CASSYSQVTYEQYF. In DNA form, the CDR3 reads TGTGCCAGCAGTTACTCGCAGGTTACCTACGAGCAGTACTTC.

V usage is TRBV10-3 and J usage is TRBJ2-3; D gene uncertain. V was pared by 5 bases and J by 0 bases, with 12 bases between. Germline CDR1 is ENHRY and CDR2 is SYGVKD. The CDR3 contains 15 residues. The CDR3 nucleotides are TGTGCCATCAGTCGTGCCGCATCTAGCACAGATACGCAGTATTTT. Amino acids: CAISRAASSTDTQYF.

The chain joins TRBV7-2 to TRBJ2-2; possible D gene TRBD2, 5 bases. Germline assignment: CDR1 SGHTA and CDR2 FQGNSA. The CDR3 covers 14 residues. With 5 bases removed from V and 6 bases from J, the gap between germline ends came to 13 bases. The CDR3 DNA reads as TGTGCCAGCAGCCCGAGGACTTTCTCCGGGGAGCTGTTTTTT. Amino acids: CASSPRTFSGELFF.

This clone was found a few times. The same CDR3 can be traced to other DNA sequences in this sample. The chain joins TRBV11-2 to TRBJ2-1, with 10 positions matching TRBD2. Trimming took 1 base from V and 9 from J; bases not matched to a gene: 0. This CDR3 comprises 13 residues. Germline V lookup: CDR1 SGHAT, CDR2 FQNNGV. CDR3 residues: CASSLGLAGEQFF. The CDR3 nucleotides are TGTGCCAGCAGCTTAGGACTAGCGGGTGAGCAGTTCTTC.

J is TRBJ1-4 and V is TRBV10-2; D possibly corresponds to TRBD1 (5 bases). Looked up from germline, CDR1 is WSHSY and CDR2 is SAAADI. This CDR3 region has 13 residues. V lost 9 bases, J lost 4 bases, and 12 bases lay in between. The DNA for the CDR3 is TGCGCCAGTACTAGACAGCGTAATGAAAAACTGTTTTTT. Translated, it gives CASTRQRNEKLFF.

This clone was found once. The chain joins TRBV30 to TRBJ1-6, with D possibly TRBD1 on 6 matching bases. The CDR3 covers 16 residues. V was pared by 7 bases and J by 9 bases, with 25 bases between. Germline loops: CDR1 GTSNPN, CDR2 SVGIG (reference sequence). The CDR3 DNA follows: TGTGCCTTCCTGGACGCGGGGGGCGTTATGGTTTCACCCCTCCACTTT. This codes for CAFLDAGGVMVSPLHF.

CDR3 sequence: CSVSGTGSTDTQYF. The DNA for the CDR3 is TGCAGCGTATCCGGGACAGGGTCCACAGATACGCAGTATTTT. The chain recombines TRBV29-1 with TRBJ2-3, with 9 nucleotides matching TRBD1. Germline V gives CDR1 SQVTM, CDR2 ANQGSEA. Trimming took 6 bases from V and 2 from J; bases not matched to a gene: 6. The CDR3 sequence is 14 residues long.

This rearrangement joins TRBV4-2 to TRBJ1-1, with D possibly matching TRBD1 (6 bases). This CDR3 is built from 15 residues. Trimming removed 0 bases at V and 5 bases at J, with 13 bases between. Germline CDR1 is LGHNA and CDR2 is YNFKEQ. CDR3 DNA sequence: TGTGCCAGCAGCCAAGAAGGGACATCTGGGACTGAAGCTTTCTTT. It is translated as CASSQEGTSGTEAFF.

The chain joins TRBV5-1 to TRBJ2-6; 8 nucleotides match TRBD1. J gave up 2 bases and V 3 bases, and 4 bases lay outside the gene matches. CDR1 SGHRS and CDR2 YFSETQ come from the germline V gene. This CDR3 spans 16 amino acids. The CDR3 DNA reads as TGCGCCAGCAGCTATCCGACAGGGGCTGGGGCCAACGTCCTGACTTTC. This encodes CASSYPTGAGANVLTF.

V usage is TRBV10-3 and J usage is TRBJ1-5; weak D call: TRBD1 (6 bases). Per the germline V gene, CDR1 is ENHRY and CDR2 is SYGVKD. V lost 0 bases and J lost 6, with 12 bases in between. CDR3 size: 15 residues. Here the CDR3 DNA reads TGTGCCATCAGTGAGTCAGGGGGTAACGGTCAGCCCCAGCATTTT. Translated, it gives CAISESGGNGQPQHF.